This TCR beta chain is from a study of T cells in Graves' hyperthyroidism and ophthalmopathy. Turning to the study itself: Blood was drawn when the patient was first diagnosed and still untreated. General study results and limits: Most clonotypes that expanded in the thyroid above 0.001 also showed up in blood.

Exclusions: uncontrolled infection, other autoimmune disease, pregnancy, lactation. Used for diagnoses were clinical symptoms, serum thyroxine and TRAb, thyroid ultrasound and orbital computed tomography. This clonotype was picked up a small number of times. Its antigen is unidentified. At one of its ends the junction is not consistent with the germline gene, which may arise from a read error. The CDR3 sequence is 14 residues long. Germline V gene lookup returns CDR1 SNHLY and CDR2 FYNNEI. Researchers amplified the TCR beta CDR3 regions from RNA transcripts. A first-round RT-PCR of the TCR CDR3 used the HTBI primer set. A single record per CDR3 protein comes from TCRdb applying MiXCR to the multiplex PCR reads. Here the sample spans over 450,000 distinct CDR3 sequences, 15% to 20% being singletons.

The sample was blood. The clonotype originates from a woman under 30 with Graves' ophthalmopathy. V gene TRBV2 combines with J gene TRBJ2-4; D unresolved. The CDR3 DNA follows: TGTGCCAGCAGGGAAGATAGAGCCAAAAACATTCAGTACTTC. It specifies CASREDRAKNIQYF.